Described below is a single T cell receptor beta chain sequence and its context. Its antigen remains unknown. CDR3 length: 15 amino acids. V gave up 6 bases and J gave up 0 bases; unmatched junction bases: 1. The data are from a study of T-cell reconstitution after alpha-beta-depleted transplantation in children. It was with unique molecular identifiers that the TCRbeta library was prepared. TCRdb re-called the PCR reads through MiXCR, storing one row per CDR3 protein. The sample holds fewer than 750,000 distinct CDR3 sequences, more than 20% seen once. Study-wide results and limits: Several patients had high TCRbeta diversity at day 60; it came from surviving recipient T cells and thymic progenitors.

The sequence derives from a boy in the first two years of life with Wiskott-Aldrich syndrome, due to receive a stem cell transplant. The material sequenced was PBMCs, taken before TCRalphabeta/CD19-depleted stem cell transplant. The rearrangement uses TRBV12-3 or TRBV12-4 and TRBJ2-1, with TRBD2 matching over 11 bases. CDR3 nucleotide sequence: TGTGCCAGCAGGGGGACTAGCGGCTCCTACAATGAGCAGTTCTTC. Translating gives CASRGTSGSYNEQFF.